The clone carrying this TCR beta chain was seen only a few times. The PCR contained 60 Vbeta and 13 Jbeta primers. Sequencing used immunoSEQ multiplex PCR; TCRdb keeps in-frame clones, though not all of them. In the table there are 200,000 or so clones, roughly 80% of which are singletons. CDR3 length: 16 amino acids. CDR1 and CDR2 (germline): SGHAT, FQNNGV. V lost 5 bases, J lost 3 bases, and 8 bases stayed unmatched. The record originates from a study of cytomegalovirus exposure and HLA in healthy donors. This chain uses TRBV11-2 with TRBJ1-3; TRBD1 matches 9 bases. The clonotype originates from a woman in her forties or fifties in good health and CMV-seropositive. Sample: PBMCs. The CDR3 protein is CASSPWDRAGGNTIYF. DNA of the CDR3: TGTGCCAGCAGCCCCTGGGACAGGGCCGGTGGAAACACCATATATTTT.